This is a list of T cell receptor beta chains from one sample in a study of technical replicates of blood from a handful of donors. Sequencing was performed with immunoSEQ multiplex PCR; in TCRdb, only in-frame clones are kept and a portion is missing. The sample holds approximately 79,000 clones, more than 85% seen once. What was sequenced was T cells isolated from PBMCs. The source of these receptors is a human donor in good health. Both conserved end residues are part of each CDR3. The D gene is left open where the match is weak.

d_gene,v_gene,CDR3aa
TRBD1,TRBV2,CASSGGTGRQETQYF
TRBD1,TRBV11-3,CASRRTGMPEAFF
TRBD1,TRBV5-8,CASSLGGGHSNQPQHF
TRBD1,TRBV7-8,CASRHRGPNEKLFF
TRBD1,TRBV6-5,CASSSPGQTSYEQYF
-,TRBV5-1,CASSAGQFYEQYF
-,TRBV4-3,CASSQDRDREQFF
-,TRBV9,CASSVRGISTDTQYF
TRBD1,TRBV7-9,CASSLSGLTGVYEQYF
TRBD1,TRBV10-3,CAISPTGDNGYTF
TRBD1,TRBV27,CASSLIGTGAYEQYF
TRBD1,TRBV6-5,CASSATGDGGYTF
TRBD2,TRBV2,CASSDSGRFTYEQYF
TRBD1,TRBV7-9,CASSLGWTGTQETQYF
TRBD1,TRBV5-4,CASQDRGTEAFF
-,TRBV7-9,CASSNPLPNYGYTF
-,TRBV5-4,CASSPPGGYEQYF
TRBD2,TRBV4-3,CASSRGLAGAYGYEQYF
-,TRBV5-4,CATNPRSSYNEQFF
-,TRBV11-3,CASSLLRGNEQYF
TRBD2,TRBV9,CASSVGSGLVNNEQFF
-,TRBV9,CASSVDVIPTEQYF
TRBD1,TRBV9,CASSVGGTGGPEKLFF
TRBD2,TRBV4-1,CASSQTSAAYEQYF
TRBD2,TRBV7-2,CASSLEREVTYEQYF
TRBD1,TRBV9,CASSPGQGYYEQYF
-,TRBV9,CASSVEAWGVGQYF
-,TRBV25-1,CASSWATGELFF
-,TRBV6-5,CASSYSGVGELFF
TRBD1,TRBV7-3,CASSPGQGHYGYTF
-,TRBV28,CASSPWTRLIYEQYF
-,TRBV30,CAWSFAGGGNTIYF
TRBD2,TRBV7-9,CASSSGLAEETQYF
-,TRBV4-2,CASSQDSYTNQPQHF
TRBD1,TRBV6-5,CASSYSWDRGVDEQYF
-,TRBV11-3,CASSDRVKETQYF
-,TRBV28,CASSTTREQYF
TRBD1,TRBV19,CASSTPGQGIYTF
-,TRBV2,CASSGAASNQPQHF
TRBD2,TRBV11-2,CASSLDLGLASNEQFF
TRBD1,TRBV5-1,CASRLRSGTGRYNEQFF
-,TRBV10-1,CASIGGLGEKLFF
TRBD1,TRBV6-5,CASSYSWTGPNNEQFF
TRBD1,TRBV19,CASSISGGIHNEQFF
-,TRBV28,CASSSLGYTF
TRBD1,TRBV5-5,CASSERDSRQETQYF
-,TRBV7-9,CASSFREVGYEQYF